This T cell receptor beta chain was sequenced in a study of STAT5B mutations in CD4+ large granular lymphocyte leukemia. The survey-level immunoSEQ assay was used. This table comes from immunoSEQ multiplex PCR, and its TCRdb copy is limited to in-frame clones, with some not included. The sample lists 25,000 to 35,000 clones; roughly two thirds were seen once. V dropped 2 bases and J dropped 5; count of bases not matched to a gene: 5. Looked up from germline, CDR1 is MDHEN and CDR2 is SYDVKM. The CDR3 totals 15 residues. Material for sequencing was CD4+ T cells from blood buffy coats. This clonotype originated in a human donor in good health. The V and J genes are TRBV28 and TRBJ2-5; 10 positions agree with TRBD2. CDR3 bases: TGTGCCAGCAGTTTAGAAGCGGGGGGGCTGGAGACCCAGTACTTC. This codes for CASSLEAGGLETQYF.